Following are 14 T cell receptor beta chains from one sample sequenced in a study of T cells in Graves' hyperthyroidism and ophthalmopathy. The CDR3 regions of TCR beta were amplified from RNA transcripts. The primer set for the first-round RT-PCR of the TCR CDR3 was HTBI. TCRdb itself ran the multiplex PCR reads through MiXCR, one entry per CDR3 protein. The repertoire includes about 510,000 distinct CDR3 sequences, 40% to 50% of them detected once, and roughly 45% sits in the top ten. Input material: peripheral blood or thyroid tissue (not recorded which). The receptors come from an adult woman with Graves' disease, either hyperthyroidism or ophthalmopathy (not recorded which).

This clonotype was observed a few times. The J gene is TRBJ2-5, the V gene TRBV27; 7 bases agree with TRBD1. The CDR3 length is 16 residues. Germline V gene data show CDR1 as MNHEY and CDR2 as SMNVEV (reference sequence). With 5 bases clipped from V and 5 bases from J, the junction kept 14 bases outside the gene matches. The CDR3 is CASSPSPRGLGETQYF. CDR3 nucleotide sequence: TGTGCCAGCAGTCCAAGCCCAAGGGGGCTGGGGGAGACCCAGTACTTC.

This clonotype was recorded many times. The J gene is TRBJ1-4, the V gene TRBV7-9, with D maybe TRBD1 (6 bases). Germline CDR1 SEHNR, CDR2 FQNEAQ (reference sequence). Trimming shortened V by 5 bases and J by 5 bases, and 12 bases separated the two germline ends. The CDR3 has 14 residues. The chain's CDR3 is CASSKDSRNEKLFF. The CDR3 bases are TGTGCCAGCAGCAAGGACAGCAGAAATGAAAAACTGTTTTTT.

This clonotype was picked up one time. The chain carries TRBV7-2 and TRBJ2-5; no clear D. The CDR3 is 11 amino acids. V was pared by 1 base and J by 11 bases, with 8 bases between. Germline CDR1 reads SGHTA; CDR2 reads FQGNSA. DNA for the CDR3: TGTGCCAGCAGCTTAGATAGGAATCAGTACTTC. It is translated as CASSLDRNQYF.

This clonotype was counted ten times or more. This chain connects TRBV5-1 to TRBJ1-2; D remains ambiguous. V was cut by 4 bases and J by 0 bases, with 10 bases left in between. Germline lookup yields CDR1 SGHRS and CDR2 YFSETQ. The CDR3 totals 14 residues. DNA for the CDR3: TGCGCCAGCAGCCTAACTGGAACTAACTATGGCTACACCTTC. Protein: CASSLTGTNYGYTF.

This clonotype was observed many times. The rearrangement joins TRBV7-2 to TRBJ2-7; 9 bases align to TRBD1. From germline, CDR1 is SGHTA and CDR2 FQGNSA. Unmatched junction bases numbered 4, after V lost 2 bases and J lost 2 bases. The CDR3 is 15 residues long. The CDR3: CASSLPTGGTYEQYF. The CDR3 DNA sequence: TGTGCCAGCAGCTTACCGACAGGGGGAACCTACGAGCAGTACTTC.

This clonotype was found many times. The rearrangement uses TRBV7-2 and TRBJ2-5; 8 positions agree with TRBD2. The CDR3 has 14 amino acids. Trimming removed 3 bases from V and 7 bases from J; junction bases left unmatched: 7. Per the germline V gene, CDR1 is SGHTA and CDR2 is FQGNSA. CDR3 in DNA: TGTGCCAGCAGCTTTGCGGGAGGCGGGGGGACCCAGTACTTC. Translated: CASSFAGGGGTQYF. The whole variable domain, filled in from reference TRBV7-2 and TRBJ2-5, reads GAGVSQSPSNKVTEKGKDVELRCDPISGHTALYWYRQSLGQGLEFLIYFQGNSAPDKSGLPSDRFSAERTGGSVSTLTIQRTQQEDSAVYLCASSFAGGGGTQYFGPGTRLLVL.

The rearrangement uses TRBV12-3 or TRBV12-4 and TRBJ1-5; D is uncertain. The CDR3 extends over 13 amino acids. Trimming cost V 3 bases and J 7 bases, with 10 bases left between them. DNA of the CDR3: TGTGCCAGCAGTTTGGGCGATTGGCAGCCCCAGCATTTT. This encodes CASSLGDWQPQHF.

Notes on this clonotype: This may come from a read error, since a much larger clone is one base off. J is TRBJ1-6 and V is TRBV20-1; no clear D gene. The CDR3 covers 16 residues. Trimming shortened V by 5 bases and J by 2 bases, and 16 bases separated the two germline ends. Germline CDR1 is DFQATT and CDR2 is SNEGSKA (reference sequence). The CDR3 nucleotides read TGCAGTGCTGGCTATAGTCCGGACCCCTATAATTCACCCCTCCACTTT. Residues: CSAGYSPDPYNSPLHF.

In its sample, this clonotype was seen many times. The chain joins TRBV5-1 to TRBJ2-5, with 7 bases identical to TRBD2. This CDR3 spans 14 amino acids. Germline loops: CDR1 SGHRS, CDR2 YFSETQ. The V segment lost 1 base and the J segment 2 bases; nucleotides outside the gene matches: 2. This CDR3 is CASSLTSAQETQYF. The CDR3, as DNA: TGCGCCAGCAGCTTGACTAGCGCGCAAGAGACCCAGTACTTC.

A single count supports this clonotype. J is TRBJ1-2 and V is TRBV10-3, with D uncertain. Germline CDR1 and CDR2: ENHRY and SYGVKD. CDR3 size: 12 residues. V was shortened by 5 bases and J by 12 bases, with 16 bases between the two germline ends. As DNA, the CDR3 is TGTGCCATCAGTCCACACCAACGTGGAAACACCTTC. Translated: CAISPHQRGNTF.

This clonotype was found many times. The chain employs TRBV2 and TRBJ1-1, with D unclear. Trimming pared 8 bases from V and 5 bases from J, leaving 21 bases between. Germline lookup yields CDR1 SNHLY and CDR2 FYNNEI. The CDR3 is made up of 15 amino acids. CDR3: CASRWSEWRETEAFF. CDR3 nucleotides: TGTGCCAGCCGGTGGAGCGAGTGGAGGGAGACTGAAGCTTTCTTT.

This clonotype was found many times. The chain recombines TRBV29-1 with TRBJ2-7; D is ambiguous. The germline gives CDR1 SQVTM, CDR2 ANQGSEA. CDR3 length: 15 amino acids. The V end was cut by 4 bases, the J end by 0 bases, with 16 bases between. CDR3 residues: CSVVLSIGGSYEQYF. CDR3 in DNA: TGCAGCGTTGTCCTTTCCATCGGCGGCTCCTACGAGCAGTACTTC.

This clonotype has only a few counts. The CDR3 loop reads CASSELGGGASDYEQYF. The DNA for the CDR3 is TGCGCCAGCAGTGAATTAGGCGGGGGGGCATCAGACTACGAGCAGTACTTC. This rearrangement joins TRBV10-2 to TRBJ2-7; 9 nucleotides match TRBD2. The J segment lost 3 bases and the V segment lost 3 bases, leaving 12 bases of the junction unmatched. Germline V lookup: CDR1 WSHSY, CDR2 SAAADI. The CDR3 covers 17 residues.

The J gene is TRBJ2-5, the V gene TRBV20-1, with 8 bases identical to TRBD1. The CDR3 length is 13 residues. Trimming removed 5 bases from V and 11 bases from J; junction bases left unmatched: 13. Per germline, CDR1 DFQATT and CDR2 SNEGSKA (reference sequence). CDR3 region: CSAWGQATDTQYF. In DNA, the CDR3 is TGCAGTGCTTGGGGACAGGCCACAGATACGCAGTACTTC.